Below, 19 T cell receptor beta chains from the same sample are listed, as sequenced in a study of CD8 T cells in Susac syndrome. An amount of RNA that ranged from roughly 0.5 to 1 ug was reverse transcribed with random hexamers. TCRdb redid the calling of the immunoSEQ multiplex PCR reads with MiXCR, one entry per CDR3 protein. The data contain some 120,000 distinct CDR3 sequences, 90% to 95% of them singletons. Sequenced input: CD4+ T cells from PBMCs. The receptors originated from a human donor with multiple sclerosis.

The genes are TRBV18 and TRBJ2-5; 8 bases are a match to TRBD2. CDR1 is KGHSH, CDR2 LQKENI, per germline. V gave up 6 bases and J gave up 3 bases; unmatched junction bases: 9. The CDR3 loop spans 15 amino acids. CDR3 loop: CASSQRNGGEETQYF. The CDR3 DNA follows: TGTGCCAGCTCTCAACGAAACGGGGGGGAAGAGACCCAGTACTTC.

V is TRBV19 and J is TRBJ1-1; 9 bases match TRBD1. This CDR3 has 11 amino acids. After removal of 6 bases from V and 13 bases from J, the junction contained 6 bases not matched to a gene. The V gene's germline CDR1 is LNHDA and CDR2 SQIVND (reference sequence). CDR3 loop: CASSSGTGNFF. The CDR3 DNA is TGTGCCAGTAGCTCCGGGACAGGGAATTTCTTT.

The chain joins TRBV4-3 to TRBJ2-3; TRBD2 agrees at 9 bases. There are 16 residues in the CDR3. Trimming took 3 bases from V and 0 from J; bases not matched to a gene: 4. Per germline, CDR1 LGHNA and CDR2 YSLEER. CDR3 in DNA: TGCGCCAGCAGCCAGAGAGCGGGGGGTAGCACAGATACGCAGTATTTT. Translation gives CASSQRAGGSTDTQYF.

The chain couples TRBV6-5 to TRBJ2-2; unclear D gene. V was clipped by 6 bases and J by 0 bases, with 11 bases between them. The CDR3 sequence is 15 residues long. CDR1 MNHEY and CDR2 SVGAGI come from the germline V gene. The CDR3 loop reads CASSTPWPNTGELFF. In DNA form, the CDR3 reads TGTGCCAGCAGCACCCCTTGGCCGAACACCGGGGAGCTGTTTTTT.

V gene TRBV24-1 combines with J gene TRBJ2-1, with D perhaps matching TRBD2 (7 bases). Per the germline V gene, CDR1 is KGHDR and CDR2 is SFDVKD. The length of the CDR3 is 13 residues. V was trimmed by 10 bases and J by 10 bases, leaving 19 bases between them. This chain's CDR3 is CATRGEGHGEQFF. CDR3 nucleotides: TGTGCCACGAGGGGGGAGGGCCATGGGGAGCAGTTCTTC.

V usage is TRBV19 and J usage is TRBJ1-5; no clear D gene. Per the germline V gene, CDR1 is LNHDA and CDR2 is SQIVND (reference sequence). The CDR3 totals 14 residues. Trimming took off 7 bases at V and 3 bases at J, with 13 bases between the two ends. The chain's CDR3 is CASTIGGLNQPQHF. CDR3 sequence (DNA): TGTGCCAGTACAATAGGAGGGCTCAATCAGCCCCAGCATTTT.

The chain recombines TRBV27 with TRBJ2-1; D perhaps matches TRBD1 (6 bases). Per germline, CDR1 MNHEY and CDR2 SMNVEV (reference sequence). This CDR3 is built from 17 residues. Trimming stripped 3 bases from V and 8 bases from J, with 23 bases between. CDR3 region: CASSFSAPGQGVYEQFF. CDR3 in DNA: TGTGCCAGCAGTTTCTCTGCCCCGGGACAAGGCGTTTATGAGCAGTTCTTC.

The V and J genes are TRBV19 and TRBJ2-1; D uncertain. This CDR3 has 13 residues. V was cut by 1 base and J by 6 bases, with 7 bases left in between. Germline CDR1 is LNHDA and CDR2 is SQIVND (reference sequence). As DNA, the CDR3 is TGTGCCAGTAGTATAGTCGGAACCAATGAGCAGTTCTTC. It encodes CASSIVGTNEQFF.

The rearrangement uses TRBV2 and TRBJ2-6, with D possibly being TRBD2 (6 bases). Trimming shortened V by 4 bases and J by 0 bases, and 13 bases separated the two germline ends. This CDR3 is built from 17 residues. Per germline, CDR1 SNHLY and CDR2 FYNNEI. The CDR3 coding sequence is TGTGCCAGCAGTGCAGAGACACTAGCCTCTGGGGCCAACGTCCTGACTTTC. Residues: CASSAETLASGANVLTF. Drawing the rest from reference TRBV2 and TRBJ2-6, the complete variable domain is EPEVTQTPSHQVTQMGQEVILRCVPISNHLYFYWYRQILGQKVEFLVSFYNNEISEKSEIFDDQFSVERPDGSNFTLKIRSTKLEDSAMYFCASSAETLASGANVLTFGAGSRLTVL.

The chain uses TRBV9 and TRBJ2-3; 14 bases match TRBD2. Trimming took 4 bases from V and 2 from J; bases not matched to a gene: 6. The CDR3 totals 17 residues. Germline V gene sequence: CDR1 SGDLS, CDR2 YYNGEE. Here the CDR3 DNA reads TGTGCCAGCAGCACCGGGACTAGCGGGGGATTCACAGATACGCAGTATTTT. This codes for CASSTGTSGGFTDTQYF.

The chain employs TRBV7-2 and TRBJ2-1; TRBD1 is a possible D gene (6 bases). The CDR3 covers 13 residues. V shed 5 bases and J shed 8 bases, with 13 bases lying between them. CDR1 and CDR2 from the germline V gene are SGHTA and FQGNSA. This CDR3 is CASSEMTGHEQFF. As DNA, the CDR3 is TGTGCCAGCAGCGAAATGACAGGCCATGAGCAGTTCTTC.

This clonotype has a single count. The chain employs TRBV4-1 and TRBJ2-5; 7 bases map to TRBD1. CDR1 and CDR2 from the germline V gene are MGHRA and YSYEKL. The CDR3 is 19 residues long. J gave up 1 base and V 0 bases, and 14 bases lay outside the gene matches. The CDR3 nucleotides read TGCGCCAGCAGCCAAGATCCGAATGGATATTACAGGGGCCAAGAGACCCAGTACTTC. Its protein product is CASSQDPNGYYRGQETQYF.

The chain recombines TRBV6-2 or TRBV6-3 with TRBJ2-7; possibly TRBD1 for D (6 bases). CDR3 length: 15 residues. The V end lost 6 bases, the J end lost 4 bases, and 19 bases lay between the germline ends. The germline CDR1 and CDR2 sequences are MNHEY and SVGEGT. CDR3: CASRPSPGTRYEQYF. The CDR3 DNA reads as TGTGCCAGCAGACCATCCCCCGGGACACGATACGAGCAGTACTTC.

This clonotype was found once. The chain uses TRBV6-2 or TRBV6-3 and TRBJ2-5; D remains unclear. The germline gives CDR1 MNHEY, CDR2 SVGEGT. Trimming stripped 6 bases from V and 8 bases from J, with 25 bases between. This CDR3 comprises 16 residues. This CDR3 reads CASSLSTTGTWRTQYF. CDR3 sequence (DNA): TGTGCCAGCAGCCTCTCGACAACGGGCACGTGGCGAACCCAGTACTTC.

The rearrangement links TRBV2 to TRBJ1-1; a weak D match, TRBD1 (5 bases). V shed 6 bases and J shed 2 bases, with 10 bases lying between them. The germline V gene has CDR1 SNHLY and CDR2 FYNNEI. The CDR3 extends over 13 amino acids. This chain's CDR3 is CASSATVNTEAFF. DNA for the CDR3: TGTGCCAGCAGCGCGACAGTTAACACTGAAGCTTTCTTT.

The genes are TRBV7-2 and TRBJ2-7, with D possibly being TRBD1 (5 bases). The V end lost 3 bases, the J end lost 3 bases, and 9 bases lay between the germline ends. The CDR3 runs to 13 residues. From germline, CDR1 is SGHTA and CDR2 FQGNSA. The CDR3 spells CASSFAGLYEQYF. DNA for the CDR3: TGTGCCAGCAGCTTCGCAGGGCTCTACGAGCAGTACTTC.

The chain has TRBV27 and TRBJ1-2; the D is unclear. Deletions cut 3 bases from V and 4 bases from J, with 9 bases between. The CDR3 is made up of 13 amino acids. From germline, CDR1 is MNHEY and CDR2 SMNVEV (reference sequence). The CDR3 spells CASSLGRGYGYTF. CDR3 bases: TGTGCCAGCAGTTTGGGCCGGGGCTATGGCTACACCTTC.

The genes are TRBV2 and TRBJ2-3, with TRBD2 matching 7 bases. Germline trimming cut 4 bases from V and 5 bases from J; bases unmatched to any gene: 0. The CDR3 sequence is 12 residues long. Germline CDR1 and CDR2: SNHLY and FYNNEI. The CDR3 is CASSGGGDTQYF. In DNA form, the CDR3 reads TGTGCCAGCAGTGGGGGGGGAGATACGCAGTATTTT. The full variable domain, its missing parts supplied by reference TRBV2 and TRBJ2-3, is EPEVTQTPSHQVTQMGQEVILRCVPISNHLYFYWYRQILGQKVEFLVSFYNNEISEKSEIFDDQFSVERPDGSNFTLKIRSTKLEDSAMYFCASSGGGDTQYFGPGTRLTVL.

This sequence joins TRBV5-1 and TRBJ2-3; the D is unclear. Trimming stripped 1 base from V and 5 bases from J, with 11 bases between. This CDR3 region has 14 residues. Germline CDR1 and CDR2: SGHRS and YFSETQ. The CDR3 DNA follows: TGCGCCAGCAGCTTGCTGGGGAATCAAGATACGCAGTATTTT. This gives the protein CASSLLGNQDTQYF.